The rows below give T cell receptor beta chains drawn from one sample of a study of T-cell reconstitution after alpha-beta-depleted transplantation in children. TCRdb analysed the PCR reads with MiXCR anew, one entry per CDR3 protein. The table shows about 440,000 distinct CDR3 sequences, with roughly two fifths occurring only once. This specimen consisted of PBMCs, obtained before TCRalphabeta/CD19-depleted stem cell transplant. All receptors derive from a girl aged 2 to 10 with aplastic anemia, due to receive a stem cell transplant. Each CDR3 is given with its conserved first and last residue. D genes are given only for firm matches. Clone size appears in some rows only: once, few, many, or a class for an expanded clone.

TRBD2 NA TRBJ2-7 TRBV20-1 TGCAGTGCTAGCCCTAGCGGGAGATCCTACGAGCAGTACTTC CSASPSGRSYEQYF
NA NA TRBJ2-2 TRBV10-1 TGCGCCAGCAGTGTTCCTCTATCTTGTCCCAGATACACCGGGGAGCTGTTTTTT CASSVPLSCPRYTGELFF
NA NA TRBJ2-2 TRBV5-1 TGCGCCAGCAGCTTGGCCGAGGCCGGGGAGCTGTTTTTT CASSLAEAGELFF
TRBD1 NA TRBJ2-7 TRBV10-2 TGCGCCAGCAGTGAGCCGATCGGGACAGGGGATTACGAGCAGTACTTC CASSEPIGTGDYEQYF
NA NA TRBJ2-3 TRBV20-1 TGCAGTGCTAGGGACGGGATGGCAGATACGCAGTATTTT CSARDGMADTQYF
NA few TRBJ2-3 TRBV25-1 TGTGCCAGCAGTGAAGGAGGGAGTAAGTCAGATACGCAGTATTTT CASSEGGSKSDTQYF
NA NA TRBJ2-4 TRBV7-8 TGTGCCAGCAGCCCGAGGGGCGGGATCAGCAGCATTCAGTACTTC CASSPRGGISSIQYF
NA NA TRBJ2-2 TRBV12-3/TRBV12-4 TGTGCCAGCCGACAACTCGGGGAGCTGTTTTTT CASRQLGELFF
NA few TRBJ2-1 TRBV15 TGTGCCACCAGCAGTGAGATGGGCAGCTACAATGAGCAGTTCTTC CATSSEMGSYNEQFF
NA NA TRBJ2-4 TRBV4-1 TGCGCCAGCAGCCAAGATCCTAGGACTTTAGCGATTCAGTACTTC CASSQDPRTLAIQYF
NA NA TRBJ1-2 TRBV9 TGTGCCAGCAGCGTAGCCCAACGGCCCGATAACTATGGCTACACCTTC CASSVAQRPDNYGYTF
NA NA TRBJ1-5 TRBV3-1 TGTGCCAGCAGCCAAACCCCGGGGGGGACCAAGGGGCCCCAGCATTTT CASSQTPGGTKGPQHF
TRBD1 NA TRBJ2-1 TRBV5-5 TGTGCCAGCAGCTCTCCGGGACAGGATACCTACAATGAGCAGTTCTTC CASSSPGQDTYNEQFF
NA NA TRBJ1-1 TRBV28 TGTGCCAGCAGTCCGCTGCGGGCAGGGGCCATGAACACTGAAGCTTTCTTT CASSPLRAGAMNTEAFF
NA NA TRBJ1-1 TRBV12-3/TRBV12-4 TGTGCCACCCAATTGGGAGGTAACACTGAAGCTTTCTTT CATQLGGNTEAFF
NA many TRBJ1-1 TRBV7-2 TGTGCCAGCAGCTTTTTGGGCTTAACAGGGAGGAACACTGAAGCTTTCTTT CASSFLGLTGRNTEAFF
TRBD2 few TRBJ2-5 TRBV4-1 TGCGCCAGCAGCCAACGACTAGCGGGAGGACAAGAGACCCAGTACTTC CASSQRLAGGQETQYF
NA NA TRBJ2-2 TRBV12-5 TGTGCTAGTGGGATGGGAAGGGAGCTGTTTTTT CASGMGRELFF
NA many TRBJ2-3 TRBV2 TGTGCCAGCAGTAGGGAGACAGATACGCAGTATTTT CASSRETDTQYF
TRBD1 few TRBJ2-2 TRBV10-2 TGCGCCAGCAGTGAACTCTTCCGGGACAGAGGAACCGGGGAGCTGTTTTTT CASSELFRDRGTGELFF
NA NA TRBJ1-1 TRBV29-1 TGCAGCGGGGCGGGGGGTCGGATGAACACTGAAGCTTTCTTT CSGAGGRMNTEAFF
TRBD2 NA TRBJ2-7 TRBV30 TGTGCCTGGAGTTACGGACTAGCGGGGGACTACGAGCAGTACTTC CAWSYGLAGDYEQYF
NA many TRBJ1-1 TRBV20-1 TGCAGTGCTAGACCTTTAACCGGGACACAGAACACTGAAGCTTTCTTT CSARPLTGTQNTEAFF
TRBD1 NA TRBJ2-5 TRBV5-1 TGCGCCAGCAGCTTGGGAGGGACAGGGGGCAGCGAGACCCAGTACTTC CASSLGGTGGSETQYF
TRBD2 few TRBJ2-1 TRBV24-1 TGTGCCACCAGTGATAATTTGAGACTAGCGGGAGTGGGTGAGCAGTTCTTC CATSDNLRLAGVGEQFF
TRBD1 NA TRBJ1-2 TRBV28 TGTGCCAGCCATTCGACAGGGGGAAACTATGGCTACACCTTC CASHSTGGNYGYTF
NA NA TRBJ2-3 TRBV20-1 TGCAGTGCTGACGGGACCGGGACTCCTACTTATACGCAGTATTTT CSADGTGTPTYTQYF
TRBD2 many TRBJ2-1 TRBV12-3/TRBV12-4 TGTGCCAGCAGTTTTGGACTAGCGTGGAGCTCCAATGAGCAGTTCTTC CASSFGLAWSSNEQFF
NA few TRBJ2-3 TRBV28 TGTGCCAGCAGTCTGGACAGAGCCTCTAATACGCAGTATTTT CASSLDRASNTQYF
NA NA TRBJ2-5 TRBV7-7 TGTGCCAGCGGGGTGGATGGTTTCGCCCTGACCCAGTACTTC CASGVDGFALTQYF
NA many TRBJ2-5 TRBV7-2 TGTGCCAGCAGCTCTATAGGGGGGCAAGAGACCCAGTACTTC CASSSIGGQETQYF
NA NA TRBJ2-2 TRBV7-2 TGTGCCAGCAGCTTAGAGGGGACACTGAACACCGGGGAGCTGTTTTTT CASSLEGTLNTGELFF
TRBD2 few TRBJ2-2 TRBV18 TGTGCCAGCTCACAAGGACTAGCGGGGAACACCGGGGAGCTGTTTTTT CASSQGLAGNTGELFF
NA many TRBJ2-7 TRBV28 TGTGCCAGCAGTTTCGGGCCACAGGCCTACGAGCAGTACTTC CASSFGPQAYEQYF
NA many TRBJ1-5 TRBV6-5 TGTGCCAGCAGTTTTGATTTCTACCCGTATAGCAATCAGCCCCAGCATTTT CASSFDFYPYSNQPQHF
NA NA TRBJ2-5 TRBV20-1 TGCAGTGCCTCCGTGTGGGAGCGTCAAGAGACCCAGTACTTC CSASVWERQETQYF
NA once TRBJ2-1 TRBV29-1 TGCAGCCTTTTCGGGGACCACAATGAGCAGTTCTTC CSLFGDHNEQFF
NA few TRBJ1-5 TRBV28 TGTGCCAGCAGTTTAGCTCCGAAGCCCCAGCATTTT CASSLAPKPQHF
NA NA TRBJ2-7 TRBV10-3 TGTGCCATCAGTGAGTCCGGGTCCCTCTACGAGCAGTACTTC CAISESGSLYEQYF
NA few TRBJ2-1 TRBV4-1 TGCGCCAGCAGCCAAGGGTTTCTGGCCAACAATGAGCAGTTCTTC CASSQGFLANNEQFF
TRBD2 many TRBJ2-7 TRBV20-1 TGCAGTGCTAGAGATCCGGCTAGCGGGAGGGCCGAGCACGAGCAGTACTTC CSARDPASGRAEHEQYF
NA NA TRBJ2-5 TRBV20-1 TGCAGTGCTATCCGATCGACGAAAGAGACCCAGTACTTC CSAIRSTKETQYF
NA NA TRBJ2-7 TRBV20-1 TGCAGTGCTAGAGTCCCAGCGGCCGAGCAGTACTTC CSARVPAAEQYF
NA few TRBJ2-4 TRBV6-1 TGTGCCAGCAGTGCCCCGGGCGGGGACATTCAGTACTTC CASSAPGGDIQYF
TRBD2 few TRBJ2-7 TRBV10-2 TGCGCCAGCATTGGGAGGGGACCCTACGAGCAGTACTTC CASIGRGPYEQYF
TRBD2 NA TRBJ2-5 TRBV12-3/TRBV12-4 TGTGCCAGCAGTATCATCGGGAGGGATAAAGAGACCCAGTACTTC CASSIIGRDKETQYF
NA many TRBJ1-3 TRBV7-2 TGTGCCAGCAGCTTATATTCCGGGGCTCGGTCTGGAAACACCATATATTTT CASSLYSGARSGNTIYF
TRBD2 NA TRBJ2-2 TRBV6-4 TGTGCCAGCAGTGACCCCGCGGGAGGGGGCGGGGAGCTGTTTTTT CASSDPAGGGGELFF
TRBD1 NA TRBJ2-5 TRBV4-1 TGCGCCAGCAGCCATGGGGACAGGGGGCGAAAAGAGACCCAGTACTTC CASSHGDRGRKETQYF
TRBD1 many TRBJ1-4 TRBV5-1 TGCGCCAGCAGCCCAGGACAGGGGGCACGGGAAAAACTGTTTTTT CASSPGQGAREKLFF
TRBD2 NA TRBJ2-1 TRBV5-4 TGTGCCACCCAAGCGGGGCCTAACAATGAGCAGTTCTTC CATQAGPNNEQFF
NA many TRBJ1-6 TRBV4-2 TGTGCCAGCAGCCAAGGATATGGTGATTATAATTCACCCCTCCACTTT CASSQGYGDYNSPLHF
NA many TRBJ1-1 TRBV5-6 TGTGCCAGCAGCCCGGGACACTGGGGCACTGAAGCTTTCTTT CASSPGHWGTEAFF
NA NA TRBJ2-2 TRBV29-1 TGCAGCGTTGTCAGGGGAGAAAACACCGGGGAGCTGTTTTTT CSVVRGENTGELFF